What follows are 22 T cell receptor beta chains derived from one specimen sequenced in a study of blood T cell repertoires in COVID-19. Repertoires were generated with immunoSEQ multiplex PCR, while TCRdb's copy carries only in-frame clones and drops some. The sample yields about 230,000 clones, about 79% seen once. The sequencing sample was made of peripheral blood. These receptors all come from a woman aged 40 to 50 who had recovered from COVID-19.

This clone was seen a single time. CDR3 sequence (DNA): TGCGCCAGCAGCTGGACTAGCGGGGGCGCAGATACGCAGTATTTT. Translating gives CASSWTSGGADTQYF. The chain employs TRBV5-1 and TRBJ2-3, with 13 nucleotides matching TRBD2. CDR1 is SGHRS, CDR2 YFSETQ, per germline. CDR3 size: 15 residues. V trimming: 3 bases; J trimming: 4 bases; junction bases outside the gene matches: 2.

The CDR3 sequence is CAISDEQGNNSPLHF. The CDR3 DNA sequence: TGTGCCATCAGTGATGAACAGGGTAATAATTCACCCCTCCACTTT. The genes are TRBV10-3 and TRBJ1-6, with TRBD1 as a possible D gene (6 bases). CDR1 is ENHRY, CDR2 SYGVKD, per germline. V lost 3 bases, J lost 5 bases, and 11 bases lay in between. The CDR3 is 15 amino acids.

The chain uses TRBV9 and TRBJ2-2; 8 bases match TRBD1. Looked up from germline, CDR1 is SGDLS and CDR2 is YYNGEE. V shed 3 bases and J 6 bases; nucleotides not matched to a gene: 7. CDR3 length equals 15 residues. The CDR3 coding sequence is TGTGCCAGCAGCGACCGGGACAGGTATCCCGGGGAGCTGTTTTTT. It translates to CASSDRDRYPGELFF.

J is TRBJ2-5 and V is TRBV7-9, with 8 bases matching TRBD1. V trimming: 1 base; J trimming: 4 bases; junction bases outside the gene matches: 5. Germline lookup yields CDR1 SEHNR and CDR2 FQNEAQ (reference sequence). The CDR3 has 15 amino acids. CDR3 amino acids: CASSLGDRLRETQYF. The CDR3 region has the DNA TGTGCCAGCAGCTTAGGGGACAGGCTTAGAGAGACCCAGTACTTC. The full variable domain, in which reference TRBV7-9 and TRBJ2-5 provide the parts outside the CDR3, is DTGVSQNPRHKITKRGQNVTFRCDPISEHNRLYWYRQTLGQGPEFLTYFQNEAQLEKSRLLSDRFSAERPKGSFSTLEIQRTEQGDSAMYLCASSLGDRLRETQYFGPGTRLLVL.

The chain links TRBV6-5 to TRBJ1-2; no clear D. Deletions cut 4 bases from V and 8 bases from J, with 17 bases between. Germline lookup yields CDR1 MNHEY and CDR2 SVGAGI. This CDR3 comprises 14 residues. CDR3 DNA sequence: TGTGCCAGCAGTTCGATCACCCAGGCAATCGGCTACACCTTC. Its translation is CASSSITQAIGYTF.

This chain connects TRBV7-2 to TRBJ2-2; possibly TRBD2 for D (5 bases). The CDR3 has 14 amino acids. The ends were cut back, 6 bases at V and 5 bases at J, with 13 bases in the middle. Germline V gene data show CDR1 as SGHTA and CDR2 as FQGNSA. DNA for the CDR3: TGTGCCAGCAGAAGCCCCGGAGGTACCGGGGAGCTGTTTTTT. It translates to CASRSPGGTGELFF.

This clone was counted a single time. The rearrangement uses TRBV6-2 or TRBV6-3 and TRBJ1-1; no firm D call. The ends were cut back, 4 bases at V and 8 bases at J, with 14 bases in the middle. CDR1 is MNHEY and CDR2 is SVGEGT in the germline V gene. The CDR3 has 13 amino acids. The CDR3 loop reads CASSLGAAAEAFF. CDR3 coding DNA: TGTGCCAGCAGTTTGGGAGCGGCTGCCGAAGCTTTCTTT.

The CDR3: CASIDRARTEAFF. As DNA, the CDR3 is TGTGCCAGCATTGACAGGGCGAGGACTGAAGCTTTCTTT. The chain joins TRBV2 to TRBJ1-1; 7 bases align to TRBD1. The CDR3 is 13 amino acids. CDR1 and CDR2 from the germline V gene are SNHLY and FYNNEI. J lost 5 bases, V lost 7 bases, and 7 bases had no gene match.

The chain recombines TRBV28 with TRBJ1-5; 7 bases match TRBD1. CDR3 length: 14 amino acids. CDR1 and CDR2 (germline): MDHEN, SYDVKM. Trimming cost V 10 bases and J 0 bases; bases outside gene matches: 6. Here the CDR3 reads CAIQGVDSNQPQHF. Written as DNA, the CDR3 is TGTGCCATTCAGGGGGTCGATAGCAATCAGCCCCAGCATTTT.

This chain links TRBV28 with TRBJ2-3; perhaps TRBD2 as D (6 bases). V gave up 3 bases and J gave up 5 bases, with 15 bases separating them. Germline values: CDR1 MDHEN, CDR2 SYDVKM. The length of the CDR3 is 15 residues. CDR3 residues: CASSFGGILGDTQYF. DNA of the CDR3: TGTGCCAGCAGTTTCGGAGGGATCTTGGGAGATACGCAGTATTTT.

This clone was observed a handful of times. The V call is TRBV6-5, the J call TRBJ1-1, with a possible D match to TRBD1 (6 bases). The CDR3 contains 15 residues. Germline CDR1 is MNHEY and CDR2 is SVGAGI. V was trimmed by 0 bases and J by 5 bases, leaving 13 bases between them. The CDR3 coding sequence is TGTGCCAGCAGTTACTCCTTACAGGGTGGGACTGAAGCTTTCTTT. This encodes CASSYSLQGGTEAFF.

The table lists this clone with a count of one. One junction end does not reproduce the germline sequence, and a read error may be involved. This chain connects TRBV7-2 to TRBJ2-7; D gene uncertain. This CDR3 spans 14 amino acids. Germline lookup yields CDR1 SGHTA and CDR2 FQGNSA. CDR3 nucleotide sequence: TGTGCCAGCAGCTTAGAATACACCTCCAACGAGCAGTACTTC. It encodes CASSLEYTSNEQYF.

V is TRBV27 and J is TRBJ1-1; D is uncertain. CDR3 length: 17 amino acids. Trimming took off 7 bases at V and 0 bases at J, with 21 bases between the two ends. Germline V gives CDR1 MNHEY, CDR2 SMNVEV (reference sequence). The DNA for the CDR3 is TGTGCCAGCACCCTGAGGGCAGCGATAGATATGAACACTGAAGCTTTCTTT. Protein sequence: CASTLRAAIDMNTEAFF.

This sequence joins TRBV18 and TRBJ2-2; maybe TRBD1 (7 bases). CDR3 size: 14 residues. Trimming cost V 8 bases and J 6 bases, with 16 bases left between them. Looked up from germline, CDR1 is KGHSH and CDR2 is LQKENI. The CDR3: CASVRQGGAGELFF. CDR3 bases: TGTGCCAGCGTGCGACAGGGCGGGGCCGGGGAGCTGTTTTTT.

Turning to this clone: One junction end does not reproduce the germline sequence, and a read error may be involved. V gene TRBV5-4 combines with J gene TRBJ1-5; D call uncertain. The CDR3 consists of 13 residues. From germline, CDR1 is SGHNT and CDR2 YYREEE (reference sequence). The CDR3 bases are TGTGCCAGCAGCTTTGATAGCAATCAGCCCCAACATTTT. Its protein product is CASSFDSNQPQHF. The whole variable domain, remainder taken from reference TRBV5-4 and TRBJ1-5, is ETGVTQSPTHLIKTRGQQVTLRCSSQSGHNTVSWYQQALGQGPQFIFQYYREEENGRGNFPPRFSGLQFPNYSSELNVNALELDDSALYLCASSFDSNQPQHFGDGTRLSIL.

The chain recombines TRBV24-1 with TRBJ1-1, with D hard to call. Trimming stripped 6 bases from V and 0 bases from J, with 13 bases between. This CDR3 is built from 15 residues. Per the germline V gene, CDR1 is KGHDR and CDR2 is SFDVKD. CDR3 sequence (DNA): TGTGCCACCAGTCAGTCAGGTGCTATGAACACTGAAGCTTTCTTT. Translated: CATSQSGAMNTEAFF.

J is TRBJ2-6 and V is TRBV5-1; 7 nucleotides agree with TRBD1. The junction had 8 bases not matched to a gene; V was cut back by 3 bases and J by 2 bases. Germline-derived CDR1 and CDR2 are SGHRS and YFSETQ. This CDR3 is built from 17 residues. The CDR3 DNA reads as TGCGCCAGCAGCTCCTGGACAGGACCAACTGGGGCCAACGTCCTGACTTTC. Translating it yields CASSSWTGPTGANVLTF.

V is TRBV23-1 and J is TRBJ1-1; D unresolved. TRBV23-1 is given ORF status, its function remaining uncertain. There are 14 residues in the CDR3. Trimming cost V 3 bases and J 3 bases, with 11 bases left between them. The CDR3 region is CASSHAEGYTEAFF. DNA for the CDR3: TGCGCCAGCAGTCATGCGGAGGGTTACACTGAAGCTTTCTTT.

This clone was counted once. The V gene is TRBV7-2, the J gene TRBJ1-4; TRBD1 agrees at 9 bases. The V segment lost 5 bases and the J segment 2 bases; nucleotides outside the gene matches: 6. There are 16 residues in the CDR3. The V gene's germline CDR1 is SGHTA and CDR2 FQGNSA. CDR3 DNA sequence: TGTGCCAGCAGCCAAAACAGGGGGCAGACTAATGAAAAACTGTTTTTT. Its translation: CASSQNRGQTNEKLFF.

The genes are TRBV7-2 and TRBJ2-3; 9 positions match TRBD2. J was trimmed by 2 bases and V by 2 bases; bases with no gene match: 5. The CDR3 has 16 residues. Germline V lookup: CDR1 SGHTA, CDR2 FQGNSA. CDR3 residues: CASSLNSGGNTDTQYF. DNA of the CDR3: TGTGCCAGCAGCTTAAATAGCGGGGGAAACACAGATACGCAGTATTTT.

J is TRBJ1-3 and V is TRBV19; 9 bases match TRBD1. CDR1 is LNHDA and CDR2 is SQIVND in the germline V gene (reference sequence). There are 13 residues in the CDR3. V was pared by 11 bases and J by 4 bases, with 6 bases of the junction left unmatched. The CDR3 nucleotides are TGTGCCTCGGGACAGGGTAAAGGAAACACCATATATTTT. Protein: CASGQGKGNTIYF.

The chain carries TRBV6-4 and TRBJ2-3; TRBD2 is a possible D gene (5 bases). The CDR3 extends over 12 amino acids. Germline CDR1 is MRHNA and CDR2 is SNTAGT. The ends were cut back, 10 bases at V and 6 bases at J, with 14 bases in the middle. DNA of the CDR3: TGTGCCACAAGCCGGGGTGCGGATACGCAGTATTTT. It specifies CATSRGADTQYF.